Following are 17 T cell receptor beta chains from one sample sequenced in a study of T cell responses to AZD1222 COVID-19 vaccine. Libraries were prepared by immunoSEQ multiplex PCR; TCRdb keeps only in-frame clonotypes and omits some of them. The table lists some 140,000 clones, more than 85% of them singletons. Sequences were derived from peripheral blood, sampled on day 0 of AZD1222 vaccination. These receptors were collected from an adult in good health.

This rearrangement joins TRBV7-6 to TRBJ2-3; D is unclear. Germline V gene sequence: CDR1 SGHVS, CDR2 FNYEAQ. The CDR3 is 12 residues long. The V and J ends lost 2 bases and 11 bases respectively, with 11 bases between them. The CDR3 region has the DNA TGTGCCAGCAGCTTAAGCAGTCAAAAGCAGTATTTT. Protein: CASSLSSQKQYF.

V and J are TRBV11-3 and TRBJ2-3; 8 bases agree with TRBD2. Germline V gives CDR1 SGHNT, CDR2 YENEEA. J was trimmed by 1 base and V by 5 bases; bases with no gene match: 11. CDR3 length equals 17 residues. The CDR3 DNA sequence: TGTGCCAGCAGCCCCCGGGGGGATAGCGGGGGCACAGATACGCAGTATTTT. Translated, it gives CASSPRGDSGGTDTQYF.

J is TRBJ1-6 and V is TRBV21-1. TRBV21-1 is tagged as a pseudogene. This CDR3 has 13 residues. The CDR3 here is CASPGPINSPLHF. The CDR3 bases are TGTGCCAGTCCGGGACCTATCAATTCACCCCTCCACTTT.

The chain is built from TRBV18 and TRBJ2-1; no firm D call. The CDR3 runs 13 residues. Between the trimmed V and J ends, which lost 4 bases and 8 bases, there was a span of 12 bases. The V gene's germline CDR1 is KGHSH and CDR2 LQKENI. This chain's CDR3 is CASSRGPSDEQFF. The DNA for the CDR3 is TGTGCCAGCTCACGCGGTCCCTCCGATGAGCAGTTCTTC.

The chain employs TRBV24-1 and TRBJ1-2; D unclear. The CDR3 loop spans 12 amino acids. The ends were cut back, 2 bases at V and 8 bases at J, with 8 bases in the middle. Germline V gives CDR1 KGHDR, CDR2 SFDVKD. This CDR3 reads CATSDWAFGYTF. In DNA form, the CDR3 reads TGTGCCACCAGTGATTGGGCGTTCGGCTACACCTTC.

V gene TRBV7-8 combines with J gene TRBJ1-2; 8 bases align to TRBD1. The CDR3 runs 12 residues. Germline V lookup: CDR1 SGHVS, CDR2 FQNEAQ. V shed 5 bases and J 14 bases; nucleotides not matched to a gene: 10. The DNA for the CDR3 is TGTGCCAGCAGCCCTAGCCGGACAGGGCAAACCTTC. Residues: CASSPSRTGQTF.

The CDR3 here is CASSGTRGSEQYF. The CDR3 nucleotides read TGTGCCAGCAGCGGGACTAGGGGGTCCGAGCAGTACTTC. The J gene is TRBJ2-7, the V gene TRBV14; 8 nucleotides match TRBD2. V gave up 5 bases and J gave up 6 bases; unmatched junction bases: 6. CDR1 is SGHDN, CDR2 FVKESK, per germline. The CDR3 is 13 residues long.

V is TRBV10-1 and J is TRBJ2-3; 11 positions agree with TRBD2. Germline lookup yields CDR1 WNHNN and CDR2 SYGVQD (reference sequence). Trimming at V came to 2 bases and at J to 5 bases, leaving 9 bases not matched to a gene. CDR3 length equals 17 residues. This CDR3 reads CASSETSGSTFGDTQYF. CDR3 coding DNA: TGCGCCAGCAGTGAGACTAGCGGGAGTACCTTCGGAGATACGCAGTATTTT.

The chain combines TRBV7-9 with TRBJ2-7; 7 nucleotides match TRBD1. There are 15 residues in the CDR3. Trimming at V came to 4 bases and at J to 8 bases, leaving 14 bases not matched to a gene. CDR1 is SEHNR, CDR2 FQNEAQ, per germline (reference sequence). Here the CDR3 reads CASSSTGTERFQQYF. The CDR3 DNA is TGTGCCAGCAGCTCAACCGGGACAGAGCGTTTTCAGCAGTACTTC.

The chain has TRBV12-5 and TRBJ2-5, with unresolved D. With 2 bases removed from V and 7 bases from J, the gap between germline ends came to 8 bases. Germline V lookup: CDR1 LGHNT, CDR2 FRNRAP. The CDR3 consists of 12 residues. In nucleotides, the CDR3 is TGTGCTAGTGGTTTGATCCGGTCGACCCAGTACTTC. Translation gives CASGLIRSTQYF.

In this sample, this clone turned up once. The V call is TRBV6-1, the J call TRBJ1-3, with D possibly TRBD1 on 5 matching bases. Germline values: CDR1 MNHNS, CDR2 SASEGT. The CDR3 is 13 amino acids. Trimming removed 2 bases at V and 14 bases at J, with 16 bases between. CDR3 nucleotide sequence: TGTGCCAGCAGTGAATTCAACCAGGGCATCGTATATTTT. Translated: CASSEFNQGIVYF.

The CDR3 DNA sequence: TGTGCCAGTAGTCCCAGGGGGGTACCAGAGGACGGCTACACCTTC. It specifies CASSPRGVPEDGYTF. The chain has TRBV19 and TRBJ1-2, with TRBD1 identical over 7 bases. The CDR3 spans 15 residues. CDR1 is LNHDA, CDR2 SQIVND, per germline (reference sequence). The junction had 14 bases not matched to a gene; V was cut back by 5 bases and J by 8 bases.

The rearrangement links TRBV30 to TRBJ2-2, with 10 bases aligning to TRBD2. This CDR3 has 17 residues. From germline, CDR1 is GTSNPN and CDR2 SVGIG (reference sequence). V trimming: 3 bases; J trimming: 5 bases; junction bases outside the gene matches: 12. Here the CDR3 DNA reads TGTGCCTGGAGCAAAGGGAGCGGGAGGGCCAGAACCGGGGAGCTGTTTTTT. It yields the protein CAWSKGSGRARTGELFF.

This chain joins TRBV2 and TRBJ2-7; D may be TRBD1 or TRBD2 (5 bases each). CDR3 length: 21 residues. Per the germline V gene, CDR1 is SNHLY and CDR2 is FYNNEI. V lost 4 bases and J lost 2, with 33 bases in between. CDR3 loop: CASSGRGDDISLMSRTYEQYF. The CDR3 DNA follows: TGTGCCAGCAGTGGACGAGGGGACGACATTTCTTTGATGTCTCGAACCTACGAGCAGTACTTC.

J is TRBJ2-7 and V is TRBV27, with D unresolved. Germline V lookup: CDR1 MNHEY, CDR2 SMNVEV (reference sequence). The length of the CDR3 is 15 residues. Trimming removed 4 bases from V and 0 bases from J, with 13 bases in between. The CDR3 DNA sequence: TGTGCCAGCAGTTCCCTCGGCGGCAGCTCCTACGAGCAGTACTTC. Translation: CASSSLGGSSYEQYF.

This clone was seen a single time. The CDR3 loop reads CATADMGGYTF. The CDR3 nucleotides read TGTGCCACCGCGGACATGGGCGGCTACACCTTC. The rearrangement links TRBV28 to TRBJ1-2; tentative D call: TRBD1 (5 bases). The germline V gene encodes CDR1 MDHEN and CDR2 SYDVKM. The CDR3 is 11 amino acids. V was trimmed by 10 bases and J by 8 bases, leaving 14 bases between them.

The chain recombines TRBV27 with TRBJ2-2; perhaps D is TRBD1 or TRBD2 (5 bases each). Per the germline V gene, CDR1 is MNHEY and CDR2 is SMNVEV (reference sequence). V was cut by 4 bases and J by 11 bases, with 11 bases left in between. The CDR3 totals 12 residues. The chain's CDR3 is CASSSGDGELFF. The CDR3 nucleotides read TGTGCCAGCAGTTCCGGGGACGGAGAGCTGTTTTTT.